This is a list of T cell receptor beta chains from one sample in a study of beta chain features in type 1 diabetes. Measured with immunoSEQ multiplex PCR; TCRdb has only the in-frame clones, and not every one. This table holds just over 600,000 clones, 15% to 17% found once. Sample: naive CD4+ T cells from blood. These receptors were collected from a man aged 18 to 35 in good health. The CDR3 runs from the conserved cysteine through the conserved F or W. A D gene is named only where the DNA matches it firmly. Expanded clones get a size class; other rows say once, few or many, or leave the size out.

>few|16|TRBV2|TRBD2|TRBJ2-1
TGTGCCAGCAGTGAACTAGCGGGAGGGTCCTACAATGAGCAGTTCTTC
CASSELAGGSYNEQFF
>-|15|TRBV7-2|-|TRBJ2-7
TGTGCCAGCAGCTTAGGTTCAGGACCCTCCTACGAGCAGTACTTC
CASSLGSGPSYEQYF
>few|13|TRBV7-2|-|TRBJ2-7
TGTGCCAGCAGCTTAGGGGTGGCCTACGAGCAGTACTTC
CASSLGVAYEQYF
>-|17|TRBV15|TRBD1|TRBJ1-5
TGTGCCACCGCAAGGGACAGGGCCTCTAAGTGGAATCAGCCCCAGCATTTT
CATARDRASKWNQPQHF
>-|15|TRBV5-1|TRBD2|TRBJ2-7
TGCGCCAGCAGCCTAGCGGGAGGGGATATACACGAGCAGTACTTC
CASSLAGGDIHEQYF
>few|16|TRBV5-4|TRBD1|TRBJ1-3
TGTGCCAGCAAACAAGGGACAGCGAACTCTGGAAACACCATATATTTT
CASKQGTANSGNTIYF
>many|15|TRBV28|-|TRBJ2-4
TGTGCCAGCAGTTTGTCAGGGAACGGGTTGAACATTCAGTACTTC
CASSLSGNGLNIQYF
>-|13|TRBV7-2|-|TRBJ1-1
TGTGCCAGCAGCTTACCAGGGAACACTGAAGCTTTCTTT
CASSLPGNTEAFF
>-|13|TRBV10-3|-|TRBJ2-3
TGTGCCATCATGGGCGGGGTCACAGATACGCAGTATTTT
CAIMGGVTDTQYF
>few|15|TRBV9|-|TRBJ2-3
TGTGCCAGCACCCGGGGGGCGGGGCGGGCAGATACGCAGTATTTT
CASTRGAGRADTQYF
>-|13|TRBV7-7|-|TRBJ1-1
TGTGCTAGCAGCTTACACAGGAACACTGAAGCTTTCTTT
CASSLHRNTEAFF
>few|15|TRBV4-3|TRBD1|TRBJ1-5
TGCGCCAGCAGCCAAGTTAACAGGGGGGATCAGCCCCAGCATTTT
CASSQVNRGDQPQHF
>-|15|TRBV19|TRBD2|TRBJ2-3
TGTGCCAGTAGGTTCCTAGCGGCTAGCACAGATACGCAGTATTTT
CASRFLAASTDTQYF
>few|14|TRBV7-2|-|TRBJ2-4
TGTGCCAGCGATCTCACGAACGGCAAAAACATTCAGTACTTC
CASDLTNGKNIQYF
>-|18|TRBV29-1|-|TRBJ2-2
TGCAGCGTTGAAACCCCCGCCTCCGAGGGTAGGAACACCGGGGAGCTGTTTTTT
CSVETPASEGRNTGELFF
>few|16|TRBV7-2|-|TRBJ2-3
TGTGCCAGCAGCTTAAATTGGCTAGCGAAGACAGATACGCAGTATTTT
CASSLNWLAKTDTQYF
>-|14|TRBV2|-|TRBJ2-7
TGTGCCAGCAGTGGGGAACAAGGACCCTACGAGCAGTACTTC
CASSGEQGPYEQYF
>few|15|TRBV30|-|TRBJ1-5
TGTGCCTGGAATGCTCGGGGAGGAAGCAATCAGCCCCAGCATTTT
CAWNARGGSNQPQHF
>few|12|TRBV10-3|TRBD1|TRBJ2-3
TGTGCCATGGGACAGATTCGAGATACGCAGTATTTT
CAMGQIRDTQYF
>-|17|TRBV9|TRBD1|TRBJ1-2
TGTGCCAGCAGCAAAACATTCTCAGGGGGCGCCAGCTGGGGCTACACCTTC
CASSKTFSGGASWGYTF
>-|15|TRBV4-2|-|TRBJ2-7
TGTGCCAGCAGCCCCGCCGGGACAAACTCCTACGAGCAGTACTTC
CASSPAGTNSYEQYF
>few|15|TRBV6-5|TRBD2|TRBJ2-7
TGTGCCAGCAGTTACGTGGCGGGAGGGCCCTACGAGCAGTACTTC
CASSYVAGGPYEQYF
>few|15|TRBV13|TRBD1|TRBJ2-5
TGTGCCAGCAGCTCGACAGGGCATGGGGTGGAGACCCAGTACTTC
CASSSTGHGVETQYF
>few|19|TRBV18|-|TRBJ1-5
TGTGCCAGCTCACCACCCTGGGGGATAGAGGGTTTCAGCAATCAGCCCCAGCATTTT
CASSPPWGIEGFSNQPQHF
>few|16|TRBV28|-|TRBJ2-5
TGTGCCAGCAGTTTTGGGACGGGTAGAGGTTGGGAGACCCAGTACTTC
CASSFGTGRGWETQYF
>many|13|TRBV11-2|-|TRBJ2-4
TGTGCCAGCCTGTCTTTGGCCAAAAACATTCAGTACTTC
CASLSLAKNIQYF
>-|17|TRBV11-2|-|TRBJ2-6
TGTGCCAGCAGCGCAAACCGACTGTCCTCTGGGGCCAACGTCCTGACTTTC
CASSANRLSSGANVLTF